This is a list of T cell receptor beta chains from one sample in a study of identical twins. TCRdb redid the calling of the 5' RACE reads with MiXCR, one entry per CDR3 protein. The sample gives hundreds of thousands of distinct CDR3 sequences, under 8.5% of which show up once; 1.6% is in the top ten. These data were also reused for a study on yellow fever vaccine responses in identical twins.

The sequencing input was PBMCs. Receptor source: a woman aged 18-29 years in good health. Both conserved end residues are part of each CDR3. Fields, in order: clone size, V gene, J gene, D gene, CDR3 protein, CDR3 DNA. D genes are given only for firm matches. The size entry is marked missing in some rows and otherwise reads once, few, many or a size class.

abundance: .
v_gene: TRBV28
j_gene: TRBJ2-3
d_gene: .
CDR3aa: CASSRTERVRDTQYF
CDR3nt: TGTGCCAGCAGTCGGACCGAGCGGGTGCGGGATACGCAGTATTTT

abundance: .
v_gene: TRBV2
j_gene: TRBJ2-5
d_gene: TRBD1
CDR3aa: CASSGGTGSGTQYF
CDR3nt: TGTGCCAGCAGTGGGGGGACAGGGTCTGGGACCCAGTACTTC

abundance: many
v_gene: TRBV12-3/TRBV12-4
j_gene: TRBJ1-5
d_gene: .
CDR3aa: CASTLMPNQPQHF
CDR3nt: TGTGCCAGCACGTTAATGCCCAATCAGCCCCAGCATTTT

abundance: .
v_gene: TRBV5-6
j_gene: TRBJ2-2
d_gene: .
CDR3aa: CASSTGWGGDTGELFF
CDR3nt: TGTGCCAGCAGCACCGGGTGGGGTGGGGACACCGGGGAGCTGTTTTTT

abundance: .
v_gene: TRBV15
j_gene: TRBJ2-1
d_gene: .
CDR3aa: CATSSPDPSSYNEQFF
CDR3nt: TGTGCCACCAGCAGCCCCGACCCTAGCTCCTACAATGAGCAGTTCTTC

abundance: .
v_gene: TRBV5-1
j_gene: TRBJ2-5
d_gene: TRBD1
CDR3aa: CASSRKLTGPQETQYF
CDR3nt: TGCGCCAGCAGCCGAAAACTGACAGGGCCACAGGAGACCCAGTACTTC

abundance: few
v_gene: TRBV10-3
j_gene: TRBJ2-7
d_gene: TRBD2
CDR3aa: CAISETSGRYYEQYF
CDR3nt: TGTGCCATCAGTGAGACTAGCGGGAGGTACTACGAGCAGTACTTC

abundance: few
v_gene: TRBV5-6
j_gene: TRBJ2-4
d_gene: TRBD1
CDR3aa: CASSYRGESYNIQYF
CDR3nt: TGTGCCAGCAGCTACAGGGGGGAATCTTACAACATTCAGTACTTC

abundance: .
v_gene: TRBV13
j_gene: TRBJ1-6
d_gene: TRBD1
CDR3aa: CASSLAKGQAYNSPLHF
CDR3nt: TGTGCCAGCAGCTTAGCGAAGGGACAGGCCTATAATTCACCCCTCCACTTT

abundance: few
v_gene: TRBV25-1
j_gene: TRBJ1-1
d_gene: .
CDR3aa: CASSELGFTEAFF
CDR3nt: TGTGCCAGCAGTGAATTGGGTTTCACTGAAGCTTTCTTT

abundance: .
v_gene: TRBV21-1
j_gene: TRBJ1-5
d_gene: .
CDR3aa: CASSSRTGVNQPQHF
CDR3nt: TGTGCCAGCAGCAGTCGGACAGGGGTAAATCAGCCCCAGCATTTT

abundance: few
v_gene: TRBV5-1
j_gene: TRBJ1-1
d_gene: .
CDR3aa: CASSPGVGANTEAFF
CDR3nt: TGCGCCAGCAGCCCAGGGGTCGGGGCGAACACTGAAGCTTTCTTT

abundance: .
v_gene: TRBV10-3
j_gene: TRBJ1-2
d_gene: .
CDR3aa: CAISISEGGDYGYTF
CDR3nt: TGTGCCATCAGCATCTCGGAGGGGGGAGACTATGGCTACACCTTC

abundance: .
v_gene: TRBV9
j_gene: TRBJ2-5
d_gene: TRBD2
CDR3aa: CASSVDEGRGETQYF
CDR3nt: TGTGCCAGCAGCGTAGACGAGGGGAGGGGTGAGACCCAGTACTTC

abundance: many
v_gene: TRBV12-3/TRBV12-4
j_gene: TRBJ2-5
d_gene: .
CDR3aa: CASRSASETQYF
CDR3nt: TGTGCCAGCAGAAGTGCGAGTGAGACCCAGTACTTC

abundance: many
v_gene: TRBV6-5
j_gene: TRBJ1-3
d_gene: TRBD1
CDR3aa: CASSRRGQLVGNTIYF
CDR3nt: TGTGCCAGCAGTCGTCGGGGACAGTTGGTTGGAAACACCATATATTTT

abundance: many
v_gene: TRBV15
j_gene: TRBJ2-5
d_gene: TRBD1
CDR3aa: CATSRGGTGQQETQYF
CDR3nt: TGTGCCACCAGCAGGGGTGGGACAGGACAACAAGAGACCCAGTACTTC

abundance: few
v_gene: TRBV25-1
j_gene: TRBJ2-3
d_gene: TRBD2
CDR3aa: CASRLAGRADTQYF
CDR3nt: TGTGCCAGCCGACTAGCGGGAAGGGCAGATACGCAGTATTTT

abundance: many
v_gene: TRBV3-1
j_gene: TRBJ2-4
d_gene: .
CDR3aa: CASSRTGTSLTGNIQYF
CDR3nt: TGTGCCAGCAGCCGAACCGGGACATCCTTAACAGGAAACATTCAGTACTTC

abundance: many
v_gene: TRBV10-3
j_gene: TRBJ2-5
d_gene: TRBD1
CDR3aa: CAISGDSQETQYF
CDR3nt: TGTGCCATCAGTGGGGACAGCCAAGAGACCCAGTACTTC

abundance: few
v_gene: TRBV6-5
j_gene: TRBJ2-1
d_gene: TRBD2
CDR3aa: CASSYSTSAYYNEQFF
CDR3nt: TGTGCCAGCAGTTACTCCACTAGCGCTTACTACAATGAGCAGTTCTTC

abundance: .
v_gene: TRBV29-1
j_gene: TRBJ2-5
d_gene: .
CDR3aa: CSAVRDRPSGETQYF
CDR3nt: TGCAGCGCAGTGAGGGACCGACCCTCTGGAGAGACCCAGTACTTC

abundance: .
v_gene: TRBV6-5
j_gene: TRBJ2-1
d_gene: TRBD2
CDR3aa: CASSYGLAGGSEQFF
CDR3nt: TGTGCCAGCAGTTACGGGTTAGCGGGAGGAAGTGAGCAGTTCTTC

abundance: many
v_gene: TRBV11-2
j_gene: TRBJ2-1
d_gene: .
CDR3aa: CASSQRALSSYNEQFF
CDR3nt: TGTGCCAGCAGCCAACGGGCCCTTAGCTCCTACAATGAGCAGTTCTTC

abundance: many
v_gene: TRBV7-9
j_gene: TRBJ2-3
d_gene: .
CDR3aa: CASSPSGVTQYF
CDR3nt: TGTGCCAGCAGCCCAAGCGGAGTTACGCAGTATTTT

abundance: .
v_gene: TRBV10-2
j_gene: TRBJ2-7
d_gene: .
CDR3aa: CASSEWESNDEQYF
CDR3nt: TGCGCCAGCAGTGAGTGGGAGAGTAACGACGAGCAGTACTTC

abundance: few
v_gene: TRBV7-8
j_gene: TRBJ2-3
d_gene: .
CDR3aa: CASSLARPQVTDTQYF
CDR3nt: TGTGCCAGCAGCTTAGCGAGACCCCAAGTCACAGATACGCAGTATTTT

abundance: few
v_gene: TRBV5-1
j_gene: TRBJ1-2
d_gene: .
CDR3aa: CASSLGRGLAYTF
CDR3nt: TGCGCCAGCAGCCTTGGTCGGGGGCTGGCTTACACCTTC

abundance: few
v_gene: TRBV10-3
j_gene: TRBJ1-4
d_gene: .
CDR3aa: CAISANEKLFF
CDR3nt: TGTGCCATCAGCGCAAATGAAAAACTGTTTTTT

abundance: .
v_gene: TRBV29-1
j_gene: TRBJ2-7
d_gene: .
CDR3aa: CSVEDAAGAYEQYF
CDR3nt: TGCAGCGTTGAAGATGCGGCAGGAGCCTACGAGCAGTACTTC

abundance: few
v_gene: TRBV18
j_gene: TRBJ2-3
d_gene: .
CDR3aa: CASSPIGDTQYF
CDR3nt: TGTGCCAGCTCCCCTATCGGGGATACGCAGTATTTT

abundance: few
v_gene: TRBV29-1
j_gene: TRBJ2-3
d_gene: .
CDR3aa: CSVVGDGTDTQYF
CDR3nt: TGCAGCGTTGTGGGGGACGGGACAGATACGCAGTATTTT

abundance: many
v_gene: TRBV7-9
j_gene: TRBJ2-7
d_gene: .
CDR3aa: CASSLVFGSYEQYF
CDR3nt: TGTGCCAGCAGCTTAGTGTTCGGATCCTACGAGCAGTACTTC

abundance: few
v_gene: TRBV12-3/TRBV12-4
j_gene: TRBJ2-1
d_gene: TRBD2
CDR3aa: CASSLNSGLAGGGQFF
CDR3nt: TGTGCCAGCAGTTTAAATTCGGGACTAGCGGGAGGAGGGCAGTTCTTC